Each of the 12 T cell receptor beta chains below was sequenced from the same sample in a study of blood T cell repertoires in COVID-19. TCRdb's table, derived via immunoSEQ multiplex PCR, lists solely in-frame clones and lacks some. This table has about 47,000 clones, 75% to 95% appearing once. The sample consisted of peripheral blood. These receptors originate from a man in his 70s with active COVID-19.

The J gene is TRBJ1-1, the V gene TRBV19, with D unclear. Germline loops: CDR1 LNHDA, CDR2 SQIVND (reference sequence). The CDR3 is made up of 13 amino acids. Trimming took 0 bases from V and 11 from J, leaving 13 bases between them. CDR3 region: CASSIEAPLMAFF. The CDR3 DNA reads TGTGCCAGTAGTATAGAAGCACCATTGATGGCTTTCTTT.

The V call is TRBV30, the J call TRBJ2-5; D is uncertain. The CDR3 length is 12 residues. The V and J ends lost 0 bases and 4 bases respectively, with 6 bases between them. Germline loops: CDR1 GTSNPN, CDR2 SVGIG (reference sequence). The CDR3 loop is CAWSVLGETQYF. The CDR3 nucleotides read TGTGCCTGGAGTGTACTTGGAGAGACCCAGTACTTC. Based on the CDR3 plus reference TRBV30 and TRBJ2-5, the full variable domain is SQTIHQWPATLVQPVGSPLSLECTVEGTSNPNLYWYRQAAGRGLQLLFYSVGIGQISSEVPQNLSASRPQDRQFILSSKKLLLSDSGFYLCAWSVLGETQYFGPGTRLLVL.

The gene calls are TRBV7-9 and TRBJ2-7, with TRBD1 matching 10 bases. The CDR3 spans 15 residues. V shed 5 bases and J 2 bases; nucleotides not matched to a gene: 6. Germline CDR1 reads SEHNR; CDR2 reads FQNEAQ (reference sequence). This CDR3 reads CASSPAGTGAYEQYF. The CDR3, as DNA: TGTGCCAGCAGCCCGGCCGGGACAGGGGCCTACGAGCAGTACTTC.

The chain is built from TRBV4-2 and TRBJ1-2, with D possibly being TRBD1 (5 bases). Trimming took off 2 bases at V and 8 bases at J, with 12 bases between the two ends. The germline CDR1 and CDR2 sequences are LGHNA and YNFKEQ. This CDR3 comprises 13 residues. The CDR3: CASSQWGEGGYTF. The CDR3 bases are TGTGCCAGCAGCCAATGGGGGGAAGGGGGCTACACCTTC.

The CDR3, as DNA: TGTGCCAGCCGTCCGGGACAGGCCTCCTACGAGCAGTACTTC. Protein product: CASRPGQASYEQYF. The chain recombines TRBV28 with TRBJ2-7; 8 bases agree with TRBD1. The CDR3 contains 14 residues. V gave up 8 bases and J gave up 0 bases; unmatched junction bases: 6. Germline V CDR1 and CDR2: MDHEN, SYDVKM. Full variable domain (outside the CDR3, taken from reference TRBV28 and TRBJ2-7): DVKVTQSSRYLVKRTGEKVFLECVQDMDHENMFWYRQDPGLGLRLIYFSYDVKMKEKGDIPEGYSVSREKKERFSLILESASTNQTSMYLCASRPGQASYEQYFGPGTRLTVT.

The V gene is TRBV4-1, the J gene TRBJ1-3, with unresolved D. Deletions cut 0 bases from V and 3 bases from J, with 6 bases between. The CDR3 runs 14 residues. Germline CDR1 reads MGHRA; CDR2 reads YSYEKL. The CDR3 here is CASSQDQNGNTIYF. The CDR3 DNA sequence: TGCGCCAGCAGCCAAGATCAGAATGGAAACACCATATATTTT.

The genes are TRBV7-2 and TRBJ1-1; 9 nucleotides match TRBD1. Germline CDR1 is SGHTA and CDR2 is FQGNSA. The CDR3 loop spans 14 amino acids. Germline trimming cut 3 bases from V and 5 bases from J; bases unmatched to any gene: 4. The CDR3 sequence: CASSLTGGFTEAFF. Here the CDR3 DNA reads TGTGCCAGCAGCTTGACAGGGGGTTTTACTGAAGCTTTCTTT.

This clone was detected only a few times. V gene TRBV5-8 combines with J gene TRBJ1-5, with 8 bases identical to TRBD1. This CDR3 has 15 amino acids. The V gene end was trimmed by 0 bases and the J gene end by 6 bases; junction bases not matched to a gene: 5. Looked up from germline, CDR1 is SGHTS and CDR2 is YDEGEE. The chain's CDR3 is CASSLEGQDAQPQHF. CDR3 bases: TGTGCCAGCAGCTTGGAGGGACAGGATGCTCAGCCCCAGCATTTT.

V and J are TRBV3-1 (or the pseudogene TRBV3-2) and TRBJ1-1; TRBD1 is a possible D gene (6 bases). Germline lookup yields CDR1 LGHDT and CDR2 YNNKEL (reference sequence). V shed 7 bases and J shed 3 bases, with 12 bases lying between them. This CDR3 is 13 amino acids long. CDR3 residues: CASTTGSDTEAFF. The CDR3 DNA reads TGTGCCAGCACTACAGGGTCGGACACTGAAGCTTTCTTT.

This clone was detected only once. The chain links TRBV12-3 or TRBV12-4 to TRBJ1-6; D might be TRBD1 (6 bases). The CDR3 is 13 residues long. The V gene lost 5 bases and the J gene lost 7 bases, with 9 bases spanning the gap. CDR3 sequence reads: CASSGQGNSPLHF. CDR3 in DNA: TGTGCCAGCAGTGGCCAGGGGAATTCACCCCTCCACTTT.

This clone was recorded a few times. The chain employs TRBV28 and TRBJ2-7, with 13 bases matching TRBD2. CDR1 is MDHEN and CDR2 is SYDVKM in the germline V gene. J lost 1 base, V lost 1 base, and 4 bases had no gene match. The CDR3 is made up of 17 amino acids. In DNA, the CDR3 is TGTGCCAGCAGTTTATCCCCGGGACTAGCGGGGTCCTACGAGCAGTACTTC. Protein: CASSLSPGLAGSYEQYF.

V usage is TRBV5-6 and J usage is TRBJ2-5; D remains unclear. V was trimmed by 0 bases and J by 4 bases, leaving 13 bases between them. The CDR3 sequence is 15 residues long. Germline CDR1 reads SGHDT; CDR2 reads YYEEEE. The CDR3 sequence: CASSLGQVATETQYF. The DNA for the CDR3 is TGTGCCAGCAGCTTGGGGCAGGTGGCGACAGAGACCCAGTACTTC.